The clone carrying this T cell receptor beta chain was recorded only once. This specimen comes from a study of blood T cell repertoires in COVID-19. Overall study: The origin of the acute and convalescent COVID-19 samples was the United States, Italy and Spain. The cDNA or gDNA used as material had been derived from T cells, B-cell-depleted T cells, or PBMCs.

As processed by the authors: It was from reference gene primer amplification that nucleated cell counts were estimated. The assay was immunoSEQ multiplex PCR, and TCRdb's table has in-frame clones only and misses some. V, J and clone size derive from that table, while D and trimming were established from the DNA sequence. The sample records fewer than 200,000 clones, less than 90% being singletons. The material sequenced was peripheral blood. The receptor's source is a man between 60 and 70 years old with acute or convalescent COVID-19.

The DNA of the CDR3 is TGTGCCACCAGTGAGTTCTCTAGGGAGACCCAGTACTTC. Amino acid sequence: CATSEFSRETQYF. The rearrangement joins TRBV24-1 to TRBJ2-5, with D uncertain. Trimming took off 4 bases at V and 5 bases at J, with 10 bases between the two ends. The CDR3 contains 13 residues. Germline CDR1 KGHDR, CDR2 SFDVKD.